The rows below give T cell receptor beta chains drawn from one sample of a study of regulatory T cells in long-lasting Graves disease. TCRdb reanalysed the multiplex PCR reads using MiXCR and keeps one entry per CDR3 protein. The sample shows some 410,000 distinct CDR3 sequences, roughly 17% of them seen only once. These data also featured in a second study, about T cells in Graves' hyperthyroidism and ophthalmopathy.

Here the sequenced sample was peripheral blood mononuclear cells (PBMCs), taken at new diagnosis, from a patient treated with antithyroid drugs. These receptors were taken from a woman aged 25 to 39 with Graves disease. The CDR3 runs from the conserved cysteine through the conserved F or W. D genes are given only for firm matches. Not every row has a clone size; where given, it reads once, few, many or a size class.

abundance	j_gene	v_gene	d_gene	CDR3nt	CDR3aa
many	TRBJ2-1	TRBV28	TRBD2	TGTGCCAGCAGCCAGACTAGCTATGAGCAGTTCTTC	CASSQTSYEQFF
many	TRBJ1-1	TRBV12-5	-	TGTGCTAGTGGTTCCTCAGGGGTCACTGAAGCTTTCTTT	CASGSSGVTEAFF
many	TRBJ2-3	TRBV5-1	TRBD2	TGCGCCAGCAGCACGGGGGGACTAGCGGGGGAAGATACGCAGTATTTT	CASSTGGLAGEDTQYF
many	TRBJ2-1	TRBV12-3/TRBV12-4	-	TGTGCCAGCTCCCGGGGAAAAAGAAAATGGGACAATGAGCAGTTCTTC	CASSRGKRKWDNEQFF
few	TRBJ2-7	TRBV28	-	TGTGCCAGCAGTTTATCAGCAGGGGAATGGTACGAGCAGTACTTC	CASSLSAGEWYEQYF
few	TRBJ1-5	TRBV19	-	TGTGCCACCGAAGACCTTCCTAATCGAGCCCAGCATTTT	CATEDLPNRAQHF
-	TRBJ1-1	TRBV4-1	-	TGCGCCAGCAGCCGGACTCGAGGGAGGATCTCTAGAATCACTGAAGCTTTCTTT	CASSRTRGRISRITEAFF
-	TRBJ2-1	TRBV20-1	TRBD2	TGCAGTGCTAGGGCCCTACTAGCGGGAGAGCTGAGGTTCTTC	CSARALLAGELRFF
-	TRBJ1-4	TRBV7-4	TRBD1	TGTGCCAGCGAAATTTCAGGACAGGGAGGTGAAAAACTGTTTTTT	CASEISGQGGEKLFF
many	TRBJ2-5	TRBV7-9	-	TGTGCCAGCAGCTTAGCGGGACCGCAAGAGACCCAGTACTTC	CASSLAGPQETQYF
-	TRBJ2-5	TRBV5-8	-	TGTGCCAGCAAATCCTGGCTAGACCCGAGGACCCAGTACTTC	CASKSWLDPRTQYF
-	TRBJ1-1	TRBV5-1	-	TGCGCCAGCAGCCCGCGAGAAAGTCGGGCGAACACTGAAGCTTTCTTT	CASSPRESRANTEAFF
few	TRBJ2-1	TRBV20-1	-	TGCAGTGCTGGGATCAATGAGCAGTTCTTC	CSAGINEQFF
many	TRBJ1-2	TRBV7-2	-	TGTGCCAGCACCCAAGGGGAGGGTGCCTCTGGCTACACCTTC	CASTQGEGASGYTF